Shown below are 26 T cell receptor beta chains from a single sample sequenced in a study of blood T cell repertoires in COVID-19. The method was immunoSEQ multiplex PCR; TCRdb's version includes in-frame clones alone and lacks a portion of them. The table records roughly 140,000 clones, 88% of them present only once. Sequencing was carried out using peripheral blood. The origin of the receptors is a human donor in a cohort sampled during active COVID-19.

The rearrangement joins TRBV11-2 to TRBJ2-1, with 7 bases lining up with TRBD1. The CDR3 extends over 13 amino acids. Germline CDR1 reads SGHAT; CDR2 reads FQNNGV. V dropped 6 bases and J dropped 6; count of bases not matched to a gene: 5. In DNA form, the CDR3 reads TGTGCCAGCAGACCGACAGGGACCAATGAGCAGTTCTTC. Translated: CASRPTGTNEQFF.

The genes are TRBV4-3 and TRBJ1-2, with D hard to call. The V end was cut by 0 bases, the J end by 4 bases, with 12 bases between. The CDR3 runs to 15 residues. The germline V gene has CDR1 LGHNA and CDR2 YSLEER. CDR3 bases: TGCGCCAGCAGCCAAGAGCTCGGGGTAGGCTATGGCTACACCTTC. Its translation is CASSQELGVGYGYTF.

The chain links TRBV28 to TRBJ2-7; maybe TRBD1 (5 bases). V was shortened by 4 bases and J by 2 bases, with 15 bases between the two germline ends. CDR3 length equals 15 residues. Per germline, CDR1 MDHEN and CDR2 SYDVKM. CDR3 sequence reads: CASSSQARSPYEQYF. The CDR3 DNA reads TGTGCCAGCAGTTCACAGGCCAGAAGCCCCTACGAGCAGTACTTC.

This clone showed up just once. The J gene is TRBJ1-1, the V gene TRBV5-6, with D maybe TRBD1 (6 bases). Germline values: CDR1 SGHDT, CDR2 YYEEEE. Trimming took off 0 bases at V and 7 bases at J, with 10 bases between the two ends. The CDR3 covers 13 residues. The CDR3 region is CASSLVGQFEAFF. DNA for the CDR3: TGTGCCAGCAGCTTGGTTGGACAGTTTGAAGCTTTCTTT.

This clone was seen a single time. The gene calls are TRBV5-6 and TRBJ2-7; 9 nucleotides agree with TRBD1. The CDR3 extends over 16 amino acids. V was clipped by 0 bases and J by 3 bases; unmatched bases: 7. The germline V gene encodes CDR1 SGHDT and CDR2 YYEEEE. CDR3 sequence: CASSLAGTGIFYEQYF. CDR3 sequence (DNA): TGTGCCAGCAGCTTGGCGGGGACAGGGATATTCTACGAGCAGTACTTC.

The CDR3 loop is CASSFRYEQYF. In nucleotides, the CDR3 is TGTGCCAGCAGTTTTCGTTACGAGCAGTACTTC. The V and J genes are TRBV28 and TRBJ2-7, with D hard to call. This CDR3 contains 11 residues. V lost 3 bases to trimming and J lost 4 bases, with 4 bases between them. The germline V gene encodes CDR1 MDHEN and CDR2 SYDVKM.

CDR3 in amino acids: CASSLGGRQGGQPQHF. The CDR3, as DNA: TGTGCCAGCAGCTTAGGCGGGAGGCAGGGAGGACAGCCCCAGCATTTT. This chain uses TRBV7-8 with TRBJ1-5; TRBD1 is a possible D gene (5 bases). CDR1 and CDR2 (germline): SGHVS, FQNEAQ. V was cut by 1 base and J by 7 bases, with 17 bases left in between. This CDR3 is 16 amino acids long. Looking up the rest from reference TRBV7-8 and TRBJ1-5 gives the full variable domain: GAGVSQSPRYKVAKRGQDVALRCDPISGHVSLFWYQQALGQGPEFLTYFQNEAQLDKSGLPSDRFFAERPEGSVSTLKIQRTQQEDSAVYLCASSLGGRQGGQPQHFGDGTRLSIL.

CDR3 residues: CASSPSSAPAFF. The DNA of the CDR3 is TGTGCCAGCAGCCCCTCCAGCGCTCCCGCTTTCTTT. The J gene is TRBJ1-1, the V gene TRBV3-1 (or the pseudogene TRBV3-2); unclear D gene. CDR3 size: 12 residues. Trimming took off 4 bases at V and 11 bases at J, with 14 bases between the two ends. CDR1 and CDR2 (germline): LGHDT, YNNKEL (reference sequence).

This clone came up once. The V gene is TRBV7-8, the J gene TRBJ1-6, with a weak D call TRBD1 (6 bases). The CDR3 extends over 15 amino acids. The germline V gene encodes CDR1 SGHVS and CDR2 FQNEAQ. The V end lost 1 base, the J end lost 4 bases, and 8 bases lay between the germline ends. CDR3: CASSLVDRYNSPLHF. The CDR3, as DNA: TGTGCCAGCAGCTTAGTGGACAGATATAATTCACCCCTCCACTTT.

The count of this clone is one. This chain links TRBV4-2 with TRBJ1-1; 9 nucleotides match TRBD1. Germline V CDR1 and CDR2: LGHNA, YNFKEQ. This CDR3 is 17 amino acids long. Unmatched junction bases numbered 9, after V lost 4 bases and J lost 0 bases. Here the CDR3 reads CASSPNPQGALNTEAFF. The CDR3 bases are TGTGCCAGCAGCCCCAACCCACAGGGGGCGCTGAACACTGAAGCTTTCTTT.

The genes are TRBV2 and TRBJ2-3; 7 bases are a match to TRBD1. This CDR3 has 16 amino acids. Germline trimming cut 4 bases from V and 2 bases from J; bases unmatched to any gene: 9. Germline V gives CDR1 SNHLY, CDR2 FYNNEI. CDR3 in amino acids: CASSVIGQEPTDTQYF. CDR3 bases: TGTGCCAGCAGTGTTATAGGACAGGAACCCACAGATACGCAGTATTTT.

This chain joins TRBV18 and TRBJ2-1, with TRBD1 matching 10 bases. Germline CDR1 is KGHSH and CDR2 is LQKENI. There are 17 residues in the CDR3. V was pared by 3 bases and J by 9 bases, with 14 bases of the junction left unmatched. The CDR3 DNA reads TGTGCCAGCTCACCCCCCCGGACAGGGGGTTGTTATGGTGAGCAGTTCTTC. This translates into CASSPPRTGGCYGEQFF.

The chain has TRBV7-6 and TRBJ1-3, with unresolved D. The CDR3 totals 14 residues. Per the germline V gene, CDR1 is SGHVS and CDR2 is FNYEAQ. The V and J ends lost 6 bases and 3 bases respectively, with 12 bases between them. The CDR3 DNA reads TGTGCCAGCAGGTCGGTCGCAAATGGAAACACCATATATTTT. Its translation: CASRSVANGNTIYF.

The chain carries TRBV29-1 and TRBJ2-7, with 7 nucleotides matching TRBD1. In germline, CDR1 is SQVTM, CDR2 ANQGSEA. V gave up 2 bases and J gave up 5 bases; unmatched junction bases: 6. The CDR3 sequence is 13 residues long. The CDR3 protein is CSVERLGGNEQYF. The CDR3 DNA is TGCAGCGTTGAACGGTTAGGGGGCAACGAGCAGTACTTC.

V and J are TRBV11-2 and TRBJ1-2, with 10 positions matching TRBD1. Germline values: CDR1 SGHAT, CDR2 FQNNGV. The CDR3 has 17 amino acids. V trimming: 5 bases; J trimming: 2 bases; junction bases outside the gene matches: 11. In nucleotides, the CDR3 is TGTGCCAGCAGCCCACATCGGACAGGGGGAGGGAACTATGGCTACACCTTC. Its translation: CASSPHRTGGGNYGYTF. Complete variable domain (other parts from reference TRBV11-2 and TRBJ1-2): EAGVAQSPRYKIIEKRQSVAFWCNPISGHATLYWYQQILGQGPKLLIQFQNNGVVDDSQLPKDRFSAERLKGVDSTLKIQPAKLEDSAVYLCASSPHRTGGGNYGYTFGSGTRLTVV.

This sequence joins TRBV6-4 and TRBJ2-3; 7 bases match TRBD2. CDR3 length equals 15 residues. Germline lookup yields CDR1 MRHNA and CDR2 SNTAGT. V trimming: 6 bases; J trimming: 8 bases; junction bases outside the gene matches: 14. The CDR3 reads CASSDQGGTVGTQYF. CDR3 DNA: TGTGCCAGCAGCGACCAGGGAGGGACCGTTGGTACGCAGTATTTT.

This chain connects TRBV3-1 (or the pseudogene TRBV3-2) to TRBJ2-7; D is possibly TRBD1 (5 bases). The CDR3 runs 13 residues. Germline values: CDR1 LGHDT, CDR2 YNNKEL (reference sequence). With 5 bases removed from V and 7 bases from J, the gap between germline ends came to 15 bases. CDR3 amino acids: CASSFSGNQEQYF. In nucleotides, the CDR3 is TGTGCCAGCAGCTTCTCAGGGAATCAGGAGCAGTACTTC.

The chain couples TRBV5-5 to TRBJ2-1; TRBD2 matches at 12 bases. CDR1 SGHKS and CDR2 YYEKEE come from the germline V gene (reference sequence). This CDR3 is 16 amino acids long. J lost 6 bases, V lost 4 bases, and 8 bases had no gene match. The CDR3 reads CASSTEGLAGGNEQFF. Written as DNA, the CDR3 is TGTGCCAGCAGCACCGAGGGACTAGCGGGCGGCAATGAGCAGTTCTTC.

This chain links TRBV19 with TRBJ2-1, with 15 bases that match TRBD2. J gave up 8 bases and V 5 bases, and 4 bases lay outside the gene matches. CDR1 and CDR2 from the germline V gene are LNHDA and SQIVND (reference sequence). CDR3 size: 15 residues. CDR3 amino acids: CASSAGLAGGYEQFF. As DNA, the CDR3 is TGTGCCAGTAGTGCCGGACTAGCGGGGGGGTATGAGCAGTTCTTC.

This rearrangement joins TRBV30 to TRBJ1-2; D perhaps matches TRBD1 (5 bases). The CDR3 consists of 13 residues. Germline V gene lookup returns CDR1 GTSNPN and CDR2 SVGIG (reference sequence). Trimming took off 1 base at V and 2 bases at J, with 8 bases between the two ends. CDR3 sequence: CAWSGGGNYGYTF. As DNA, the CDR3 is TGTGCCTGGAGTGGCGGGGGAAACTATGGCTACACCTTC.

This chain joins TRBV27 and TRBJ1-5, with a weak D call TRBD1 (6 bases). The ends were cut back, 3 bases at V and 5 bases at J, with 8 bases in the middle. The CDR3 runs to 13 residues. The germline gives CDR1 MNHEY, CDR2 SMNVEV (reference sequence). The CDR3 coding sequence is TGTGCCAGCAGTTTTGGGGGCGATCAGCCCCAGCATTTT. It codes for CASSFGGDQPQHF.

This chain uses TRBV27 with TRBJ1-5; 7 bases agree with TRBD1. V lost 6 bases to trimming and J lost 6 bases; unmatched junction nucleotides: 8. This CDR3 contains 14 residues. The germline V gene has CDR1 MNHEY and CDR2 SMNVEV (reference sequence). As DNA, the CDR3 is TGTGCCAGCAGAGCTACAGGGGACAGTCAGCCCCAGCATTTT. This sequence encodes CASRATGDSQPQHF.

The chain recombines TRBV28 with TRBJ1-5; unclear D gene. V lost 6 bases and J 7 bases, leaving 16 bases between the germline ends. Germline CDR1 MDHEN, CDR2 SYDVKM. The CDR3 runs to 14 residues. The CDR3 here is CASSQDGYWQPQHF. For the CDR3, the DNA is TGTGCCAGCAGCCAAGACGGGTATTGGCAGCCCCAGCATTTT.

J is TRBJ1-2 and V is TRBV28, with D hard to call. V lost 3 bases and J lost 4, with 12 bases in between. The CDR3 runs to 14 residues. From germline, CDR1 is MDHEN and CDR2 SYDVKM. CDR3 DNA: TGTGCCAGCAGTTTTCCAATAGCCCCCTATGGCTACACCTTC. Amino acids: CASSFPIAPYGYTF.

The chain carries TRBV7-8 and TRBJ2-7, with D possibly matching TRBD1 (5 bases). CDR1 is SGHVS and CDR2 is FQNEAQ in the germline V gene. V lost 2 bases and J 0 bases, leaving 8 bases between the germline ends. The CDR3 contains 14 residues. The CDR3 loop reads CASSLWGGSYEQYF. The CDR3 DNA follows: TGTGCCAGCAGCTTATGGGGCGGCTCCTACGAGCAGTACTTC.

V and J are TRBV19 and TRBJ1-1; 7 positions match TRBD1. This CDR3 has 16 amino acids. Trimming removed 7 bases from V and 1 base from J; junction bases left unmatched: 12. Germline V gene sequence: CDR1 LNHDA, CDR2 SQIVND (reference sequence). This CDR3 reads CASTPQGGHQNTEAFF. In nucleotides, the CDR3 is TGTGCCAGTACCCCCCAGGGGGGACACCAGAACACTGAAGCTTTCTTT. Full variable domain (rest looked up from reference TRBV19 and TRBJ1-1): DGGITQSPKYLFRKEGQNVTLSCEQNLNHDAMYWYRQDPGQGLRLIYYSQIVNDFQKGDIAEGYSVSREKKESFPLTVTSAQKNPTAFYLCASTPQGGHQNTEAFFGQGTRLTVV.